This TCR beta chain was sequenced for a study of T-cell memory formation after mild COVID-19. Findings of the study overall: The study detected some responding clones in pre-infection memory, suggesting cross-reactive memory joined.

Germline V gene data show CDR1 as SEHNR and CDR2 as FQNEAQ (reference sequence). The V end was cut by 8 bases, the J end by 5 bases, with 15 bases between. This CDR3 comprises 13 residues. Points on this clonotype: The target antigen is unknown.

TCRdb reprocessed the 5' RACE reads via MiXCR and lists one record per CDR3 protein. This table holds around 430,000 distinct CDR3 sequences, 16% found once. This chain connects TRBV7-9 to TRBJ1-1; no reliable D call. The sequence derives from a young man who had mild COVID-19 (a few samples of this study predate the infection). Cell type and time point are not known. Sequenced material: PBMCs or a T cell subset sorted from them (not recorded which). The CDR3 region is CASLGSLRTEAFF. Written as DNA, the CDR3 is TGTGCCAGCCTTGGCAGTTTAAGGACTGAAGCTTTCTTT.